The clone carrying this T cell receptor beta chain has just a few counts. The amount of total RNA extracted per sample was at least 5 micrograms. Germline V lookup: CDR1 MNHEY, CDR2 SVGAGI. CDR3 length: 15 amino acids. V gave up 6 bases and J gave up 8 bases, with 17 bases separating them. This sample is part of a study of blood T cells in healthy people across ages. Alongside a J-beta primer mix, a sample-barcoded 5' primer served in a second PCR lasting roughly 6 to 12 cycles. TCRdb ran MiXCR on the 5' RACE reads and lists one entry per CDR3 protein. The sample contains around 1,700,000 distinct CDR3 sequences, about 30% of which appear only once.

The genes are TRBV6-5 and TRBJ1-6, with D unclear. The sequence was collected from a woman aged 25 to 39 in good health. Sequences were obtained from blood. DNA for the CDR3: TGTGCCAGCAGCGTCGATTTGAGTCCTCATTCACCCCTCCACTTT. Protein: CASSVDLSPHSPLHF.